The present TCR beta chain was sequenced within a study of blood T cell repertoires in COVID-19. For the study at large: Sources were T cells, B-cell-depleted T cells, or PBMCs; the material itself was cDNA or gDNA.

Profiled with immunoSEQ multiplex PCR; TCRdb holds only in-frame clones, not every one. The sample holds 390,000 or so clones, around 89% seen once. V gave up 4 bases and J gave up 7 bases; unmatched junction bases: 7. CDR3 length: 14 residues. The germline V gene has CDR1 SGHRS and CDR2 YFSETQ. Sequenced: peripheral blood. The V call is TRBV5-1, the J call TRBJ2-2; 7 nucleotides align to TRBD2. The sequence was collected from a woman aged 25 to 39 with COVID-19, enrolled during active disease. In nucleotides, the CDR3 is TGCGCCAGCAGCCGAACGGGGGGTAACGGGGAGCTGTTTTTT. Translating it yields CASSRTGGNGELFF.